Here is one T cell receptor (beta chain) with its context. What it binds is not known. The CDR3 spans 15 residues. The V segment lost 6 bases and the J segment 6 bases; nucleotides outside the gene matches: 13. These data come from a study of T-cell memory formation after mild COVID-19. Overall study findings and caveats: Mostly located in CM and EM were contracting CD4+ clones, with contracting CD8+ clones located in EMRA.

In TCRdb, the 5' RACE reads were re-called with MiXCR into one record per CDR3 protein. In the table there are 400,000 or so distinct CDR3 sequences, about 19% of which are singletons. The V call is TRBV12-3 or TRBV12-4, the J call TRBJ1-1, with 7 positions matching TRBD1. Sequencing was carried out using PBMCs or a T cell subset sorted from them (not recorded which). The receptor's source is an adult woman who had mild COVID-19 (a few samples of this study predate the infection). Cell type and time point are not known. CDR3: CASRFPREGASEAFF. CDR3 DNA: TGTGCCAGCAGATTTCCCCGGGAGGGGGCGTCTGAAGCTTTCTTT.